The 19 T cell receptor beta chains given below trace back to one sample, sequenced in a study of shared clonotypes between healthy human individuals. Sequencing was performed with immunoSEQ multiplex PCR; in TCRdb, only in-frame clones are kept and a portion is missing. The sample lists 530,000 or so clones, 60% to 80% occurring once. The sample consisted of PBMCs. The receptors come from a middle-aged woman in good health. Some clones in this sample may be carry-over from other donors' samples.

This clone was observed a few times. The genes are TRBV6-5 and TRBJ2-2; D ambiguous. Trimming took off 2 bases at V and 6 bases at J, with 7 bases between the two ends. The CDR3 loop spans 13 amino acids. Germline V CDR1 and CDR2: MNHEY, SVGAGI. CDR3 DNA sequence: TGTGCCAGCAGTTACGGGGTAGCCGGGGAGCTGTTTTTT. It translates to CASSYGVAGELFF.

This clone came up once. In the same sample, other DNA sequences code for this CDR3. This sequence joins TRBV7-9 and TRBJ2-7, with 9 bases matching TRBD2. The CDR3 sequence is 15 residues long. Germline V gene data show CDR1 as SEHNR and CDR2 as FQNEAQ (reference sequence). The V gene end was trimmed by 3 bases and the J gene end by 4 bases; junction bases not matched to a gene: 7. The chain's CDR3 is CASSLGGLAGYEQYF. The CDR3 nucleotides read TGTGCCAGCAGCTTGGGGGGCCTAGCGGGATACGAGCAGTACTTC.

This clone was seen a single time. CDR3 in amino acids: CASSIIRDANYEQYF. The CDR3 DNA follows: TGTGCCAGTAGTATCATCCGGGACGCGAACTACGAGCAGTACTTC. This chain joins TRBV19 and TRBJ2-7; the D gene could be TRBD1 or TRBD2 (5 bases each). The CDR3 runs 15 residues. V shed 3 bases and J shed 3 bases, with 15 bases lying between them. The germline CDR1 and CDR2 sequences are LNHDA and SQIVND (reference sequence).

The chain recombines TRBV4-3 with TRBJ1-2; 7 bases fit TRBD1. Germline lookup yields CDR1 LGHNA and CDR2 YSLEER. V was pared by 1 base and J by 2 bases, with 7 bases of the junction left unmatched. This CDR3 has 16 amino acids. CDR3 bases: TGCGCCAGCAGCCAAGCCTCCGGGACAGCCAACTATGGCTACACCTTC. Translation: CASSQASGTANYGYTF.

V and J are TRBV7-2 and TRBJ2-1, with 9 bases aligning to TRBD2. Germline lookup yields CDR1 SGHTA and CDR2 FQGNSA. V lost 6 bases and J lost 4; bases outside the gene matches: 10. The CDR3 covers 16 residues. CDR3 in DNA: TGTGCCAGCAGACAGACCCTAGCGGGAATATACAATGAGCAGTTCTTC. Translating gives CASRQTLAGIYNEQFF.

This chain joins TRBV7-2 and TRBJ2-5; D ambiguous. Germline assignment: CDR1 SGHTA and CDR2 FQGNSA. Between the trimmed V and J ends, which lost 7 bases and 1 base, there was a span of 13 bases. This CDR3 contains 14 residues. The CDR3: CASNVGLLQETQYF. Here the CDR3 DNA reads TGTGCCAGCAACGTCGGTTTGCTCCAAGAGACCCAGTACTTC.

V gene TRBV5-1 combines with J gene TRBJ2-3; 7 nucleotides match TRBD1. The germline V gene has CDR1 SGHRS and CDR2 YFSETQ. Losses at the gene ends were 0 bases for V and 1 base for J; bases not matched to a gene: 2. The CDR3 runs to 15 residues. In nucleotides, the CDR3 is TGCGCCAGCAGCTTGGATACAGGGGGCACAGATACGCAGTATTTT. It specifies CASSLDTGGTDTQYF.

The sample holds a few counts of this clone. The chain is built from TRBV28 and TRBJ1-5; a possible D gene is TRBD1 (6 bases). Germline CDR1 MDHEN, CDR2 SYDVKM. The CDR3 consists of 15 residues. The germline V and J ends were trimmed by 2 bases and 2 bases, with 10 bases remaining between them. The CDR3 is CASSLMGAGNQPQHF. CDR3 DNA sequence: TGTGCCAGCAGTTTAATGGGGGCTGGCAATCAGCCCCAGCATTTT.

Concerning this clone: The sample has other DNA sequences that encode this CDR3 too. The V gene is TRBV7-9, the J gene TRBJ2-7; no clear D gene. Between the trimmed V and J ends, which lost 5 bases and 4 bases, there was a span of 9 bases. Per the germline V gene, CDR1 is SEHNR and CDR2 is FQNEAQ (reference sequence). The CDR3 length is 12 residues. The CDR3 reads CASSPRGYEQYF. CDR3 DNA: TGTGCCAGCAGCCCCCGTGGGTACGAGCAGTACTTC.

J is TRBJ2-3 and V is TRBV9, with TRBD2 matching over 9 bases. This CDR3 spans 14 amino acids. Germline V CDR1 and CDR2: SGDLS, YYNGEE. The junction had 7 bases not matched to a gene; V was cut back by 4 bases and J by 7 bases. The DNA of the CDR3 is TGTGCCAGCAGCCAAACTAGCGGGCCTTATACGCAGTATTTT. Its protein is CASSQTSGPYTQYF.

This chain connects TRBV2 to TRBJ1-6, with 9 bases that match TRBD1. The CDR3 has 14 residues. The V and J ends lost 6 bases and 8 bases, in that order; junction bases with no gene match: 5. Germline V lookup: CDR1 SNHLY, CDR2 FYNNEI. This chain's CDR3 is CASRATGGDSPLHF. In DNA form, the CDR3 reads TGTGCCAGCAGAGCGACAGGGGGGGATTCACCCCTCCACTTT.

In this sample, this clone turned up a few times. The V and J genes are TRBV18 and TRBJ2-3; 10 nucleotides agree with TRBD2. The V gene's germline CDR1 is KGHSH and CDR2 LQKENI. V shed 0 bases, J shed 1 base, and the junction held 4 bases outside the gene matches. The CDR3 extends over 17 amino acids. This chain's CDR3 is CASSPPPTSGGTDTQYF. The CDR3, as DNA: TGTGCCAGCTCACCACCCCCAACTAGCGGGGGCACAGATACGCAGTATTTT.

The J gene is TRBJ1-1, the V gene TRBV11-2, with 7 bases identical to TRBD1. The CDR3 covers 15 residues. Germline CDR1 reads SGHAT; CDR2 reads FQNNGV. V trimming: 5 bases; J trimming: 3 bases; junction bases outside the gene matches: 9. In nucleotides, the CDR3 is TGTGCCAGCAGCCCACCGACAGGGTTGGACACTGAAGCTTTCTTT. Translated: CASSPPTGLDTEAFF.

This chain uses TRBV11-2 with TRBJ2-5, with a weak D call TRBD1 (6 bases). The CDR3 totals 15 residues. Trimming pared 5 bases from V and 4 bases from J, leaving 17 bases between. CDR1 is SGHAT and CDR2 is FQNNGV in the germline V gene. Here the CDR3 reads CASSPRTAITETQYF. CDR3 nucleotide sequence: TGTGCCAGCAGCCCGCGGACAGCTATAACAGAGACCCAGTACTTC.

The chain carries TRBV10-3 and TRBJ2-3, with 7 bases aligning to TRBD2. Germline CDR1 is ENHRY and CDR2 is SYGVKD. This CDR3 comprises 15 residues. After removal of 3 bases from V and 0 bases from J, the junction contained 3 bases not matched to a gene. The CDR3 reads CAISDSGPSTDTQYF. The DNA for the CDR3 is TGTGCCATCAGTGATAGCGGGCCTAGCACAGATACGCAGTATTTT.

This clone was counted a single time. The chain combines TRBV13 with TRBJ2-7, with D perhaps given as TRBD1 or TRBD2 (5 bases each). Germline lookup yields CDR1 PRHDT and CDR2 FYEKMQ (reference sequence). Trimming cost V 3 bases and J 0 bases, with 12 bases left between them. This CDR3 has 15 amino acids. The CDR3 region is CASSFNGANSYEQYF. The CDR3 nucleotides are TGTGCCAGCAGCTTCAACGGGGCGAACTCCTACGAGCAGTACTTC.

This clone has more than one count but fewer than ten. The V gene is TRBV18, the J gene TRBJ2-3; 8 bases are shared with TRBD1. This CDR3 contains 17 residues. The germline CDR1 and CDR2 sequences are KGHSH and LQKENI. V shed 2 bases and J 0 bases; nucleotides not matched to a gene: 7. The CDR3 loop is CASSPKGQEKSTDTQYF. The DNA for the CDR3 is TGTGCCAGCTCACCAAAGGGACAGGAGAAGAGCACAGATACGCAGTATTTT.

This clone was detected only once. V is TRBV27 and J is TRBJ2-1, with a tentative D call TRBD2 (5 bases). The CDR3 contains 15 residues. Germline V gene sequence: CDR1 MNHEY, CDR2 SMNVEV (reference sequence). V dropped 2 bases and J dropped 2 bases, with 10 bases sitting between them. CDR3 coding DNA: TGTGCCAGCAGTTTACTTAGCGTGCCCTACAATGAGCAGTTCTTC. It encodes CASSLLSVPYNEQFF.

CDR3 in amino acids: CASSLRGLYYEQYF. The CDR3 bases are TGTGCCAGCAGTTTAAGGGGGCTTTACTACGAGCAGTACTTC. V is TRBV27 and J is TRBJ2-7; 7 nucleotides line up with TRBD1. Germline V gives CDR1 MNHEY, CDR2 SMNVEV (reference sequence). The length of the CDR3 is 14 residues. V shed 2 bases, J shed 3 bases, and the junction held 4 bases outside the gene matches.